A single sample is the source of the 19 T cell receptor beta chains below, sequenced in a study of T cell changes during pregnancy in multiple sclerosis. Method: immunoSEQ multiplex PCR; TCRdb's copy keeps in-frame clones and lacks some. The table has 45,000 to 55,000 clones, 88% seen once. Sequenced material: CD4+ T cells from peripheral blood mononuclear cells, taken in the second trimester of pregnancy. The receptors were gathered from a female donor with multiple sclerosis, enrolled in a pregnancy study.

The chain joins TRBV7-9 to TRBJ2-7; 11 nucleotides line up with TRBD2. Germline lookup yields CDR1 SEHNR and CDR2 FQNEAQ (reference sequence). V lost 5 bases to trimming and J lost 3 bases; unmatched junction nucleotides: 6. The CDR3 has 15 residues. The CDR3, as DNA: TGTGCCAGCAGCCGGCTAGCGGGAGGCCTCTACGAGCAGTACTTC. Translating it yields CASSRLAGGLYEQYF.

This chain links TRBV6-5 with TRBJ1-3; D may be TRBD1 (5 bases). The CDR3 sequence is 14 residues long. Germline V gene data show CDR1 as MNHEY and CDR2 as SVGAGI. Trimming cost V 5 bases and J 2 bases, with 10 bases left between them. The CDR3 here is CASSQGFPGNTIYF. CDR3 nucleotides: TGTGCCAGCAGTCAGGGCTTTCCTGGAAACACCATATATTTT.

The CDR3 DNA follows: TGTGCCAGCAGCTTATTCTACCAAGAGACCCAGTACTTC. Amino acid sequence: CASSLFYQETQYF. This chain uses TRBV7-2 with TRBJ2-5; D is unclear. The CDR3 spans 13 residues. Looked up from germline, CDR1 is SGHTA and CDR2 is FQGNSA. V shed 2 bases and J shed 0 bases, with 4 bases lying between them.

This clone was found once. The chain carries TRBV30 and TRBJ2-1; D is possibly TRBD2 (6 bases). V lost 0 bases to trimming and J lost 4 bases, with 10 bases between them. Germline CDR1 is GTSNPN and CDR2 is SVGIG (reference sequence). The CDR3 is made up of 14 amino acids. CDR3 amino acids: CAWSVSGTYNEQFF. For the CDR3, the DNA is TGTGCCTGGAGTGTAAGTGGGACTTACAATGAGCAGTTCTTC.

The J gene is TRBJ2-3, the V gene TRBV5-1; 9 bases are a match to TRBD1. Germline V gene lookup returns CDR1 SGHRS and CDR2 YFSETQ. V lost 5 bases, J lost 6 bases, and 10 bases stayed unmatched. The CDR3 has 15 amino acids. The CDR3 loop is CASRDGQGLYDTQYF. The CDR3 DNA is TGCGCCAGCAGGGACGGACAGGGGCTGTACGATACGCAGTATTTT.

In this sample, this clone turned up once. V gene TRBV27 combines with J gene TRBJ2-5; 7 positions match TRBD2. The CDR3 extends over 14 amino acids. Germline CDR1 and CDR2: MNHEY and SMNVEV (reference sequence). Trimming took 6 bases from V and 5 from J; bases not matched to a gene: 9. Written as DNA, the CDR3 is TGTGCCAGCAGGGGACTAAGAGGCACGGAGACCCAGTACTTC. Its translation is CASRGLRGTETQYF.

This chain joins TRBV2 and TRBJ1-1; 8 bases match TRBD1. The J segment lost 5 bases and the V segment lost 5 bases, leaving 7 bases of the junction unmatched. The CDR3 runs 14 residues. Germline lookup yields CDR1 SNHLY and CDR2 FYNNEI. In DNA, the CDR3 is TGTGCCAGCAGTTACCGGACAGGGCGAACTGAAGCTTTCTTT. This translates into CASSYRTGRTEAFF.

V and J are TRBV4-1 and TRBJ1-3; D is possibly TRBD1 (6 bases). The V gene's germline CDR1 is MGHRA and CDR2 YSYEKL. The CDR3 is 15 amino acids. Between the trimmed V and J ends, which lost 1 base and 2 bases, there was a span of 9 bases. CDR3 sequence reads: CASSQVWTAGNTIYF. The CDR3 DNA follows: TGCGCCAGCAGCCAAGTTTGGACAGCTGGAAACACCATATATTTT.

CDR3 bases: TGCGCCAGCAGCGTGCCCGAACGGGACAGGGGGCGTCTGAATGAGCAGTTCTTC. Its protein is CASSVPERDRGRLNEQFF. The genes are TRBV5-1 and TRBJ2-1; 12 bases are shared with TRBD1. CDR1 and CDR2 (germline): SGHRS, YFSETQ. This CDR3 has 18 amino acids. Trimming at V came to 4 bases and at J to 7 bases, leaving 15 bases not matched to a gene.

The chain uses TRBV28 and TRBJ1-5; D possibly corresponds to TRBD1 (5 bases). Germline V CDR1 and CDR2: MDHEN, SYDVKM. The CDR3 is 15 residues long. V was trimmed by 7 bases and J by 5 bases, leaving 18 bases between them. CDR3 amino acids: CASTPGGAGYQPQHF. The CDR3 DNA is TGTGCCAGCACCCCAGGTGGGGCCGGGTATCAGCCCCAGCATTTT. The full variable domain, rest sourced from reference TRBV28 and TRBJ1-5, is DVKVTQSSRYLVKRTGEKVFLECVQDMDHENMFWYRQDPGLGLRLIYFSYDVKMKEKGDIPEGYSVSREKKERFSLILESASTNQTSMYLCASTPGGAGYQPQHFGDGTRLSIL.

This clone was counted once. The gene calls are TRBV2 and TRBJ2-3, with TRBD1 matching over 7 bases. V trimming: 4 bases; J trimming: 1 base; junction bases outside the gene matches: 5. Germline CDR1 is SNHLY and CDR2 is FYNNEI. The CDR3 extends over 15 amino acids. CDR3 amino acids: CASSGTGLRTDTQYF. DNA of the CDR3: TGTGCCAGCAGTGGGACAGGACTCCGCACAGATACGCAGTATTTT.

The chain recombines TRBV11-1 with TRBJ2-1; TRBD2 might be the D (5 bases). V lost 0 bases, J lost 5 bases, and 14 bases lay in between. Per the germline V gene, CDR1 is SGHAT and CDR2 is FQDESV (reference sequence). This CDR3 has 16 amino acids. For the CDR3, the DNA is TGTGCCAGCAGCTTAGCTAGAGGGCTTGGTAACAATGAGCAGTTCTTC. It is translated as CASSLARGLGNNEQFF. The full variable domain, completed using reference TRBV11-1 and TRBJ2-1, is EAEVAQSPRYKITEKSQAVAFWCDPISGHATLYWYRQILGQGPELLVQFQDESVVDDSQLPKDRFSAERLKGVDSTLKIQPAELGDSAMYLCASSLARGLGNNEQFFGPGTRLTVL.

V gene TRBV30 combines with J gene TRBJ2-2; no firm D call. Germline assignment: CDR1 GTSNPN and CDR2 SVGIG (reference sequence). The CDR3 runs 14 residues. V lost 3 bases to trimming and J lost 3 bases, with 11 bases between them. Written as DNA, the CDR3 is TGTGCCTGGAGAACCTTAGCAGACACCGGGGAGCTGTTTTTT. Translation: CAWRTLADTGELFF.

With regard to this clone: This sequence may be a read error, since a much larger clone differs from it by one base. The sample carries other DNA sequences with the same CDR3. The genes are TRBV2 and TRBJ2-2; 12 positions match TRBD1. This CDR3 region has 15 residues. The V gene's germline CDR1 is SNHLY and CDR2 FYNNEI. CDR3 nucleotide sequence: TGCGCCAGCAGGGCGGGACAGGGGGCCGGCGGGGAGCTGTTTTTT. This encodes CASRAGQGAGGELFF.

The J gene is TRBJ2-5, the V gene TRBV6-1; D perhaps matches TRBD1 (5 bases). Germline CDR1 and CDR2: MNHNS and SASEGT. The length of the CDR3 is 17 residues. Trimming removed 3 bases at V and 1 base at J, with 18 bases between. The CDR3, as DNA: TGTGCCAGCAGTGACTATCGACAGAGAAGTACCCAAGAGACCCAGTACTTC. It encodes CASSDYRQRSTQETQYF.

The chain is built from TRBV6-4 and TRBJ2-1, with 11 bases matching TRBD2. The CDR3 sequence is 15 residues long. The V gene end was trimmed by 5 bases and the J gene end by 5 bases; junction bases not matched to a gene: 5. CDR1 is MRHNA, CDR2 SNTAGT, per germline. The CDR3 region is CASSPTSGSHNEQFF. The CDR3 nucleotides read TGTGCCAGCAGTCCCACTAGCGGGAGCCACAATGAGCAGTTCTTC.

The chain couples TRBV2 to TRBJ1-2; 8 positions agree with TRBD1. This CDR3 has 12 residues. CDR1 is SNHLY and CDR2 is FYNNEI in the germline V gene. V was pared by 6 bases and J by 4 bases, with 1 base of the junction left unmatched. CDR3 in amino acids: CASRDRVYGYTF. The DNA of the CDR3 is TGTGCCAGCAGGGACAGGGTCTATGGCTACACCTTC.

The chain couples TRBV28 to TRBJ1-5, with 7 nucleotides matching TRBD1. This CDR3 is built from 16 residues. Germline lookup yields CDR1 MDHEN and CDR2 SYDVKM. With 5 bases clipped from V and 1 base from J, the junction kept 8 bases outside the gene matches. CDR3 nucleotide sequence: TGTGCCAGCAGTCTACCCACGACAGGGAGCAATCAGCCCCAGCATTTT. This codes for CASSLPTTGSNQPQHF.

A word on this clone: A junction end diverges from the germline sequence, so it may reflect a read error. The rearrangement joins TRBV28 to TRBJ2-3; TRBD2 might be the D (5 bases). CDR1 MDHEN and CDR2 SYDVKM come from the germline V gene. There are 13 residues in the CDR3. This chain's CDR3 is CATSSGLPDTQYF. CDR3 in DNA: TGTGCCACCAGTTCCGGACTGCCAGATACGCAGTATTTT.